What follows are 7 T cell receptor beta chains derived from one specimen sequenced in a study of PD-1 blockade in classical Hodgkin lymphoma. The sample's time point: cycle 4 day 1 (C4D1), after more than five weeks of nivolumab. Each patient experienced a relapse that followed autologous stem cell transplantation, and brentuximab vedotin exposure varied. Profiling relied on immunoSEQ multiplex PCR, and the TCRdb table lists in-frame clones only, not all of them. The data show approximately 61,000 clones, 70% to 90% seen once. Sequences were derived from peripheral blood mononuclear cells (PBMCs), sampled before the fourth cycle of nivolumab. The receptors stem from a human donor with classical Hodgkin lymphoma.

The CDR3: CASSQPGQASYEQYF. The CDR3 DNA sequence: TGTGCCAGCAGCCAACCGGGACAGGCCTCCTACGAGCAGTACTTC. The chain recombines TRBV14 with TRBJ2-7; 8 nucleotides align to TRBD1. Germline CDR1 and CDR2: SGHDN and FVKESK. There are 15 residues in the CDR3. Trimming took 2 bases from V and 0 from J; bases not matched to a gene: 3.

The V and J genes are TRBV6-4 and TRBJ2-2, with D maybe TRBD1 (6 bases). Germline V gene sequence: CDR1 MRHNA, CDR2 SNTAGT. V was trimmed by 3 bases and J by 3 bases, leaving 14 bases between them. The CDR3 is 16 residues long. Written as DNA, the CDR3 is TGTGCCAGCAGTGAGAAAACAGGGTTGGACACCGGGGAGCTGTTTTTT. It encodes CASSEKTGLDTGELFF.

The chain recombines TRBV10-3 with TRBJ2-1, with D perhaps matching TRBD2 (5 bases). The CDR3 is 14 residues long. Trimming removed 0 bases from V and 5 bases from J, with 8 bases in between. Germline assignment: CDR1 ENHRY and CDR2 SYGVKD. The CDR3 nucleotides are TGTGCCATCAGTGAGTCGAGACTAAACAATGAGCAGTTCTTC. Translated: CAISESRLNNEQFF.

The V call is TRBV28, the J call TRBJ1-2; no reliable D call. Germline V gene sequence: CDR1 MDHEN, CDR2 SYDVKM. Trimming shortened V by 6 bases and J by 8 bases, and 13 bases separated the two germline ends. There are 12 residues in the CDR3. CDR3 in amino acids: CASRIPQRGYTF. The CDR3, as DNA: TGTGCCAGCAGGATCCCTCAGAGGGGCTACACCTTC.

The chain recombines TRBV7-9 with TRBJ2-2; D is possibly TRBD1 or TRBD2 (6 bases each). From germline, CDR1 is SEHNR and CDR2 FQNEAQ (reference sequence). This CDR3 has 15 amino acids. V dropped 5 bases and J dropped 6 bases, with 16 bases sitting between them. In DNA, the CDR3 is TGTGCCAGCAGCCTCCATTCGGGGGCTCCCGGGGAGCTGTTTTTT. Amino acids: CASSLHSGAPGELFF. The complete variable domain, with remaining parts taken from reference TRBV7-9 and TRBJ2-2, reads DTGVSQNPRHKITKRGQNVTFRCDPISEHNRLYWYRQTLGQGPEFLTYFQNEAQLEKSRLLSDRFSAERPKGSFSTLEIQRTEQGDSAMYLCASSLHSGAPGELFFGEGSRLTVL.

CDR3 in amino acids: CASKKAGTSLPGELFF. CDR3 coding DNA: TGTGCCAGCAAGAAAGCCGGGACTAGCTTACCCGGGGAGCTGTTTTTT. The rearrangement joins TRBV28 to TRBJ2-2; 9 nucleotides match TRBD2. J lost 6 bases, V lost 7 bases, and 12 bases had no gene match. Germline-derived CDR1 and CDR2 are MDHEN and SYDVKM. This CDR3 has 16 residues.

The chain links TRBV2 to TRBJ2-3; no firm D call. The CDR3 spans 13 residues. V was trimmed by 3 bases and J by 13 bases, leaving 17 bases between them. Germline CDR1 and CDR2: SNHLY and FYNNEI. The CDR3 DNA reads TGTGCCAGCAGTGACGACCTTTTGTCGGATGAGTATTTT. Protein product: CASSDDLLSDEYF.